A single sample gave rise to the 13 T cell receptor beta chains below, sequenced in a study of low-dose radiotherapy and immunotherapy resistance in tumors. cDNA synthesis used a TRAV/TRBV-specific primer set for both chains. The authors amplified TCRs for about 20 PCR cycles with a constant-region primer and a V-primer adapter. Via MiXCR, TCRdb re-called the reads, giving one row per CDR3 protein. The sample lists about 17,000 distinct CDR3 sequences, 70% occurring once. The receptor set was obtained from a human donor with advanced metastatic prostate, ovarian, gallbladder or colorectal cancer (not recorded which). This table probably holds off-target reads from a library built for another chain.

This chain links TRBV12-3 or TRBV12-4 with TRBJ1-5; D unclear. The CDR3 length is 13 residues. V was cut by 4 bases and J by 6 bases, with 10 bases left in between. The CDR3: CASSSTNRQPQHF. Here the CDR3 DNA reads TGTGCCAGCAGTTCAACCAACCGTCAGCCCCAGCATTTT.

This chain connects TRBV18 to TRBJ2-3; TRBD1 agrees at 7 bases. V trimming: 3 bases; J trimming: 2 bases; junction bases outside the gene matches: 11. Germline CDR1 is KGHSH and CDR2 is LQKENI. The CDR3 runs to 17 residues. The CDR3 DNA reads TGTGCCAGCTCACCCGCAAGGACAGGAAAACTCACAGATACGCAGTATTTT. It translates to CASSPARTGKLTDTQYF.

In this sample, this clonotype turned up a few times. The rearrangement links TRBV9 to TRBJ2-5; 11 nucleotides align to TRBD2. The germline CDR1 and CDR2 sequences are SGDLS and YYNGEE. CDR3 length: 15 amino acids. V shed 4 bases, J shed 1 base, and the junction held 3 bases outside the gene matches. The CDR3 region is CASSLAGGRQETQYF. CDR3 DNA: TGTGCCAGCAGCCTAGCGGGGGGACGCCAAGAGACCCAGTACTTC. Together with reference TRBV9 and TRBJ2-5, the CDR3 gives the full variable domain: DSGVTQTPKHLITATGQRVTLRCSPRSGDLSVYWYQQSLDQGLQFLIQYYNGEERAKGNILERFSAQQFPDLHSELNLSSLELGDSALYFCASSLAGGRQETQYFGPGTRLLVL.

V is TRBV4-1 and J is TRBJ2-3, with TRBD2 matching 13 bases. Germline V gives CDR1 MGHRA, CDR2 YSYEKL. Trimming at V came to 1 base and at J to 0 bases, leaving 1 base not matched to a gene. The length of the CDR3 is 17 residues. The CDR3 loop reads CASSQGTSGGSTDTQYF. CDR3 nucleotide sequence: TGCGCCAGCAGCCAAGGGACTAGCGGGGGAAGCACAGATACGCAGTATTTT.

The chain combines TRBV12-3 or TRBV12-4 with TRBJ2-3; D ambiguous. This CDR3 has 12 amino acids. V was shortened by 6 bases and J by 6 bases, with 10 bases between the two germline ends. The CDR3 loop reads CASRHMKDTQYF. The CDR3 coding sequence is TGTGCCAGCAGGCACATGAAGGATACGCAGTATTTT.

This clonotype occurred a few times. The rearrangement links TRBV12-3 or TRBV12-4 to TRBJ1-1, with TRBD1 as a possible D gene (5 bases). The CDR3 loop spans 13 amino acids. The V gene lost 7 bases and the J gene lost 0 bases, with 9 bases spanning the gap. The CDR3 sequence is CASTPGVNTEAFF. The DNA of the CDR3 is TGTGCCAGCACCCCGGGGGTGAACACTGAAGCTTTCTTT.

The chain recombines TRBV18 with TRBJ2-5, with D unresolved. This CDR3 has 15 amino acids. Germline CDR1 is KGHSH and CDR2 is LQKENI. V gave up 0 bases and J gave up 1 base, with 9 bases separating them. The DNA for the CDR3 is TGTGCCAGCTCACCACCTGAGAGAGCCCAAGAGACCCAGTACTTC. Its protein product is CASSPPERAQETQYF.

This clonotype was found a few times. The chain joins TRBV5-1 to TRBJ1-5, with unresolved D. V dropped 0 bases and J dropped 4 bases, with 5 bases sitting between them. The CDR3 covers 13 residues. Per germline, CDR1 SGHRS and CDR2 YFSETQ. CDR3 in DNA: TGCGCCAGCAGCTTGGGGGAAAATCAGCCCCAGCATTTT. As protein: CASSLGENQPQHF.

The rearrangement joins TRBV29-1 to TRBJ1-3; D gene unclear. Germline CDR1 and CDR2: SQVTM and ANQGSEA. V lost 4 bases to trimming and J lost 1 base, with 11 bases between them. The length of the CDR3 is 14 residues. This CDR3 reads CSVVLQFSGNTIYF. CDR3 in DNA: TGCAGCGTTGTGTTGCAGTTTTCTGGAAACACCATATATTTT. Full variable domain (rest looked up from reference TRBV29-1 and TRBJ1-3): SAVISQKPSRDICQRGTSLTIQCQVDSQVTMMFWYRQQPGQSLTLIATANQGSEATYESGFVIDKFPISRPNLTFSTLTVSNMSPEDSSIYLCSVVLQFSGNTIYFGEGSWLTVV.

The chain combines TRBV6-2 or TRBV6-3 with TRBJ2-7; either TRBD1 or TRBD2 may supply D (5 bases each). Trimming removed 2 bases from V and 0 bases from J, with 11 bases in between. The CDR3 runs 15 residues. The germline V gene has CDR1 MNHEY and CDR2 SVGEGT. The CDR3 region is CASSYLWGSSYEQYF. Here the CDR3 DNA reads TGTGCCAGCAGTTACCTATGGGGGAGCTCCTACGAGCAGTACTTC.

The chain uses TRBV14 and TRBJ2-5; D gene ambiguous. The germline gives CDR1 SGHDN, CDR2 FVKESK. The V and J ends lost 0 bases and 7 bases respectively, with 6 bases between them. This CDR3 has 12 amino acids. CDR3 sequence (DNA): TGTGCCAGCAGCCAAGAAACCGGGACCCAGTACTTC. Its protein product is CASSQETGTQYF.

This chain uses TRBV5-4 with TRBJ1-6; TRBD1 aligns across 9 bases. The germline V gene has CDR1 SGHNT and CDR2 YYREEE (reference sequence). CDR3 length: 13 amino acids. V lost 4 bases and J lost 10; bases outside the gene matches: 3. CDR3 nucleotides: TGTGCCAGCAGCCGGACAGGGGACTCACCCCTCCACTTT. It yields the protein CASSRTGDSPLHF.

This clonotype was picked up a small number of times. The V gene is TRBV28, the J gene TRBJ2-3; no clear D. Looked up from germline, CDR1 is MDHEN and CDR2 is SYDVKM. The CDR3 length is 13 residues. V was pared by 7 bases and J by 0 bases, with 8 bases between. The CDR3 coding sequence is TGTGCCAGCATCGGTACTAGCACAGATACGCAGTATTTT. It translates to CASIGTSTDTQYF. Looking up the rest from reference TRBV28 and TRBJ2-3 gives the full variable domain: DVKVTQSSRYLVKRTGEKVFLECVQDMDHENMFWYRQDPGLGLRLIYFSYDVKMKEKGDIPEGYSVSREKKERFSLILESASTNQTSMYLCASIGTSTDTQYFGPGTRLTVL.